These 8 T cell receptor beta chains were all obtained from the same sample, sequenced in a study of blood T cell repertoires in COVID-19. The assay was immunoSEQ multiplex PCR, and TCRdb's table has in-frame clones only and misses some. The table has about 120,000 clones, roughly four fifths seen once. Input material: peripheral blood. These receptors were obtained from a woman in her seventies with acute or convalescent COVID-19.

This rearrangement joins TRBV11-2 to TRBJ1-1; D might be TRBD1 (6 bases). Germline CDR1 SGHAT, CDR2 FQNNGV. This CDR3 is 15 amino acids long. V was clipped by 5 bases and J by 1 base, with 14 bases between them. CDR3 sequence: CASSPRGGENTEAFF. DNA of the CDR3: TGTGCCAGCAGCCCACGAGGGGGGGAGAACACTGAAGCTTTCTTT.

In this sample, this clone turned up once. The gene calls are TRBV18 and TRBJ1-1; D not certain. This CDR3 has 16 amino acids. Germline V gene sequence: CDR1 KGHSH, CDR2 LQKENI. V lost 1 base, J lost 5 bases, and 17 bases lay in between. CDR3 residues: CASSPQATSSTTEAFF. The CDR3, as DNA: TGTGCCAGCTCACCACAGGCGACAAGCTCCACAACTGAAGCTTTCTTT.

V gene TRBV2 combines with J gene TRBJ1-1; 9 positions match TRBD1. The CDR3 sequence is 15 residues long. In germline, CDR1 is SNHLY, CDR2 FYNNEI. The junction had 10 bases not matched to a gene; V was cut back by 5 bases and J by 6 bases. The CDR3 sequence: CASSPLGQGYAEAFF. For the CDR3, the DNA is TGTGCCAGCAGTCCCCTGGGACAGGGTTACGCTGAAGCTTTCTTT.

The chain has TRBV6-4 and TRBJ2-3; perhaps TRBD1 as D (5 bases). CDR3 size: 15 residues. V lost 2 bases and J 0 bases, leaving 9 bases between the germline ends. CDR1 MRHNA and CDR2 SNTAGT come from the germline V gene. CDR3 in amino acids: CASSDTRASTDTQYF. CDR3 sequence (DNA): TGTGCCAGCAGTGACACCAGGGCCAGCACAGATACGCAGTATTTT.

The gene calls are TRBV29-1 and TRBJ1-2; 7 bases map to TRBD1. With V trimmed by 2 bases and J by 4 bases, 7 bases remained unmatched. Germline V gene lookup returns CDR1 SQVTM and CDR2 ANQGSEA. The CDR3 runs 14 residues. CDR3 in amino acids: CSVETPGQPYGYTF. CDR3 bases: TGCAGCGTTGAAACCCCGGGACAGCCCTATGGCTACACCTTC.

This clone was counted only a few times. The chain combines TRBV15 with TRBJ1-1; 10 bases are shared with TRBD1. V was clipped by 1 base and J by 2 bases; unmatched bases: 4. Germline CDR1 is LNHNV and CDR2 is YYDKDF (reference sequence). This CDR3 has 16 amino acids. Here the CDR3 DNA reads TGTGCCACCAGCAGAGGGGGGGACAGGGGTAACACTGAAGCTTTCTTT. It yields the protein CATSRGGDRGNTEAFF.

The CDR3 bases are TGTGCCAGCAGTCAGGGATCGAACACCGGGGAGCTGTTTTTT. Translated, it gives CASSQGSNTGELFF. The chain links TRBV13 to TRBJ2-2; the D gene is possibly TRBD1 (5 bases). V was clipped by 6 bases and J by 0 bases, with 8 bases between them. The CDR3 is made up of 14 amino acids. Germline CDR1 PRHDT, CDR2 FYEKMQ (reference sequence).

This clone has just one count. The J gene is TRBJ2-2, the V gene TRBV11-2; possibly TRBD2 for D (6 bases). V lost 3 bases, J lost 3 bases, and 11 bases lay in between. The V gene's germline CDR1 is SGHAT and CDR2 FQNNGV. CDR3 length: 15 residues. The CDR3 sequence: CASSFKTGDTGELFF. CDR3 coding DNA: TGTGCCAGCAGCTTTAAAACGGGGGACACCGGGGAGCTGTTTTTT.